This TCR beta chain emerged from a study of T cell changes during pregnancy in multiple sclerosis (dated by TCRdb to the late 2010s). Study-level background: In women with multiple sclerosis, the researchers looked at how the T cell repertoire shifted as pregnancy progressed.

Library preparation employed the immunoSEQ multiplex PCR assay. TCRdb provides this immuneACCESS table in a form limited to in-frame rearrangements. Some clones are lacking; in checked studies, under half of them reflect an unresolved V gene, and why the rest are absent is not known. This sample gives some 44,000 clones in total; around 90% of them show up just once. Roughly 0.72% of the sample rests with the top ten. This clone was found a few times. The clone's antigen remains unknown. It has no much larger one-base neighbor in the sample; base qualities were not kept. The source is a female donor with multiple sclerosis, enrolled in a pregnancy study. Sequences were derived from CD4+ T cells from peripheral blood mononuclear cells, sampled before pregnancy.

The sequence in DNA is TGTGCCAGCACCGGCCCCAGGGGACAGCCCCAGCATTTT. Its protein reads: CASTGPRGQPQHF. The rearrangement combines TRBV28 with TRBJ1-5; TRBD1 is a possible D gene, resting on 6 matching bases. V and J are truncated by 7 bases and 7 bases respectively, leaving an intervening sequence of 14 bases. From the cysteine up to the phenylalanine, the CDR3 has a length of 13 residues. Only CDR3 DNA remains: 39 bases, in frame from the first base. Looking up the germline V gene yields CDR1 MDHEN and CDR2 SYDVKM. This CDR3, with the reference TRBV28 and TRBJ1-5 proteins standing in past its ends, gives the full variable domain DVKVTQSSRYLVKRTGEKVFLECVQDMDHENMFWYRQDPGLGLRLIYFSYDVKMKEKGDIPEGYSVSREKKERFSLILESASTNQTSMYLCASTGPRGQPQHFGDGTRLSIL.